This TCR beta chain was found in a study of T cells in pancreatic ductal adenocarcinoma. Study-level points and caveats: The resected cohort was biased toward the minority with early-stage disease.

V lost 3 bases, J lost 2 bases, and 9 bases lay in between. This CDR3 is 14 amino acids long. CDR1 is SNHLY, CDR2 FYNNEI, per germline. As for this clone: What it binds is not known.

TCRdb's copy holds only in-frame clones and misses some; the assay was immunoSEQ multiplex PCR. The table shows fewer than 5,000 clones, with approximately 73% occurring only once. Selected pancreatic ductal adenocarcinoma patients had undergone surgery without neoadjuvant therapy. The material sequenced was pancreatic tumor tissue. This TCR was recovered from a human donor with pancreatic ductal adenocarcinoma. The chain uses TRBV2 and TRBJ2-3; no clear D. The CDR3 DNA reads TGTGCCAGCAGTGACGGGCTAAACACAGATACGCAGTATTTT. Protein: CASSDGLNTDTQYF.